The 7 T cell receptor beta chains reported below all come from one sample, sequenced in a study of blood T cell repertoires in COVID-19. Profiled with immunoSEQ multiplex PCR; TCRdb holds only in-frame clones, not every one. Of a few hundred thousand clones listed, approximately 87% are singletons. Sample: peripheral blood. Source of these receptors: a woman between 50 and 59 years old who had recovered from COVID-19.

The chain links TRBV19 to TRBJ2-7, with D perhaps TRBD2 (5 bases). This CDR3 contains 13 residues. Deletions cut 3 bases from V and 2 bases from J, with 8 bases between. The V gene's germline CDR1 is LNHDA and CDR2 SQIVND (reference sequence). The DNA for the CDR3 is TGTGCCAGTAGTATCGGGGAACCCTACGAGCAGTACTTC. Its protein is CASSIGEPYEQYF.

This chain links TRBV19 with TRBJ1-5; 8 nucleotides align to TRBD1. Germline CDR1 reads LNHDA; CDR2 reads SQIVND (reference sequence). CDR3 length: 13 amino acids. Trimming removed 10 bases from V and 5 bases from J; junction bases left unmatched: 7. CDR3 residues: CATRDRGHQPQHF. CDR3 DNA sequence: TGTGCCACTCGAGACAGGGGCCATCAGCCCCAGCATTTT.

CDR3 nucleotide sequence: TGTGCCAGCAGCCTGCGCAGCGATTGGCAGTACTTC. It codes for CASSLRSDWQYF. The rearrangement uses TRBV12-3 or TRBV12-4 and TRBJ2-5; D remains ambiguous. Trimming cost V 6 bases and J 11 bases, with 16 bases left between them. This CDR3 contains 12 residues.

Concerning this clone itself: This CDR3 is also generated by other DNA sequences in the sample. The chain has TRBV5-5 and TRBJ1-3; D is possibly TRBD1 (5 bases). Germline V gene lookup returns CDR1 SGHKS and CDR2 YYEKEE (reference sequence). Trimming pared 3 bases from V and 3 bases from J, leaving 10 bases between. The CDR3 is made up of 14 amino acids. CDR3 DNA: TGTGCCAGCAGCTGGGGGGTCAGTGGAAACACCATATATTTT. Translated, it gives CASSWGVSGNTIYF.

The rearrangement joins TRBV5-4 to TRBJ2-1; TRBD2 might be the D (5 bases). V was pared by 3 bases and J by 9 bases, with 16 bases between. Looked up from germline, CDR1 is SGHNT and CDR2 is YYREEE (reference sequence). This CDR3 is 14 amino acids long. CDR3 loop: CASSYRNGVGEQFF. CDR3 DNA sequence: TGTGCCAGCAGCTATCGAAACGGGGTGGGTGAGCAGTTCTTC.

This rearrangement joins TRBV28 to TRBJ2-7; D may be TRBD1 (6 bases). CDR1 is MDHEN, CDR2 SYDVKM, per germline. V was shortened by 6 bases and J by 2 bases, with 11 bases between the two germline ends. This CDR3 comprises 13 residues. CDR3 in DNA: TGTGCCAGCAGGTTAGAGGGGGCCTACGAGCAGTACTTC. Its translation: CASRLEGAYEQYF.

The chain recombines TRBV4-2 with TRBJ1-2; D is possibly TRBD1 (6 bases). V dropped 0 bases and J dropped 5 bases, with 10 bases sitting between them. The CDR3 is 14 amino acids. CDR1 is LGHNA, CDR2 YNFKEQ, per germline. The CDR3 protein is CASSQDAGEYGYTF. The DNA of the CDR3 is TGTGCCAGCAGCCAAGATGCAGGGGAGTATGGCTACACCTTC.